This T cell receptor (beta chain) was observed in a study of radiation and T cells in renal cell carcinoma. Points from the study as a whole: From baseline, blood top tumor clonotypes peaked at 2 weeks post-radiation.

Regarding this clone: As yet, its antigen is unknown.

Produced via immunoSEQ multiplex PCR; TCRdb's table is partial and in-frame only. Of 120,000 to 150,000 clones listed, less than 90% are singletons. This sample's time point: blood 4 weeks post-SBRT, at nephrectomy. Indicated treatment: 15 Gy SBRT to primary tumor, nephrectomy 4 weeks later. CDR3 length: 15 amino acids. Germline-derived CDR1 and CDR2 are SGDLS and YYNGEE. Trimming stripped 0 bases from V and 1 base from J, with 9 bases between. The receptor comes from a woman in her forties or fifties with renal cell carcinoma. J is TRBJ2-3 and V is TRBV9; weak D call: TRBD2 (6 bases). The input for sequencing was blood, taken from a patient whose treatment included radiotherapy and nephrectomy. CDR3 nucleotide sequence: TGTGCCAGCAGCGTAGGGTCTAGCGGCACAGATACGCAGTATTTT. Translating it yields CASSVGSSGTDTQYF.